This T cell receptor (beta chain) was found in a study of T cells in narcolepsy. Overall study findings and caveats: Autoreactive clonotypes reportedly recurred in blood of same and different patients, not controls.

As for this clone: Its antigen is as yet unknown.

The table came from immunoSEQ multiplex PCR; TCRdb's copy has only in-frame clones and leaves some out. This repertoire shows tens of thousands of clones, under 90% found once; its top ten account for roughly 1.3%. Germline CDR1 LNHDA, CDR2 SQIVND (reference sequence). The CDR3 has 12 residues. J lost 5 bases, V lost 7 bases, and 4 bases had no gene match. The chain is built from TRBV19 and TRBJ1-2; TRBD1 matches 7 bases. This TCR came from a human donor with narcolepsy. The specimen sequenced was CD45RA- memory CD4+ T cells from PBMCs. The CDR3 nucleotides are TGTGCCAGTACCTCGGACAGGTATGGCTACACCTTC. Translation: CASTSDRYGYTF. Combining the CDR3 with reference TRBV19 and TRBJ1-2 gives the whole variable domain DGGITQSPKYLFRKEGQNVTLSCEQNLNHDAMYWYRQDPGQGLRLIYYSQIVNDFQKGDIAEGYSVSREKKESFPLTVTSAQKNPTAFYLCASTSDRYGYTFGSGTRLTVV.